This T cell receptor (beta chain) was documented in a study of tumor and adjacent non-tumor tissue in lung cancer. This clonotype turned up a few times. One base away lies a much larger clone, so this may be a sequencing read error. The germline V gene encodes CDR1 SGHNT and CDR2 YYREEE (reference sequence). The CDR3 is 11 amino acids. V gave up 6 bases and J gave up 9 bases, with 9 bases separating them. The library came from three nested PCR rounds adapted from ARM-PCR protocols. TCRdb re-analysed the multiplex PCR reads in MiXCR, keeping a single row per CDR3 protein. This table holds roughly 81,000 distinct CDR3 sequences, about three fifths found once. RNA was extracted from bulk tissue without any cell sorting.

The V call is TRBV5-4, the J call TRBJ2-2; D gene uncertain. The sequencing input was lung tumor tissue. The receptor comes from a man aged 65-85 years with non-small cell lung cancer. The DNA of the CDR3 is TGTGCCAGCAACTCCTCCCGGGAGCTGTTTTTT. Translated: CASNSSRELFF. Full variable domain (remainder filled in from reference TRBV5-4 and TRBJ2-2): ETGVTQSPTHLIKTRGQQVTLRCSSQSGHNTVSWYQQALGQGPQFIFQYYREEENGRGNFPPRFSGLQFPNYSSELNVNALELDDSALYLCASNSSRELFFGEGSRLTVL.